The 8 T cell receptor beta chains reported below all come from one sample, sequenced in a study of molecular identifiers for immune sequencing clone quantification (dated by TCRdb to 2016 to 2019). Libraries were prepared through PCR. The reads were generated on an Illumina HiSeq 4000. TCRdb reprocessed the public reads (quality trimming at Q25 with fastp, clone calling with MiXCR) and kept in-frame beta chains. A single entry per CDR3 protein holds the most common genes and DNA from its merged rows. The sample table records about 300,000 distinct CDR3 sequences; roughly 23% of these occur just once. Of the sample, approximately 0.84% falls within the top ten clones. Sequencing used naive CD8+ T cells from blood, with Jurkat cell RNA spiked in. Interpreted using the paper, the cell subset or site label stands for: FACS-sorted CD8+CD4-CCR7+CD45RA+ naive T cells. Source of these receptors: a human donor in good health. Some libraries in this study had Jurkat cell RNA spiked in.

This chain links TRBV19 with TRBJ2-7; the D call may be TRBD1 or TRBD2 (5 bases each). Trimming removed 3 bases at V and 3 bases at J, with 9 bases between. Germline CDR1 LNHDA, CDR2 SQIVND (reference sequence). The CDR3 runs to 13 residues. CDR3 sequence reads: CASSMGRSYEQYF. The CDR3 coding sequence is TGTGCCAGTAGTATGGGACGGAGCTACGAGCAGTACTTC. The full variable domain, completed using reference TRBV19 and TRBJ2-7, is DGGITQSPKYLFRKEGQNVTLSCEQNLNHDAMYWYRQDPGQGLRLIYYSQIVNDFQKGDIAEGYSVSREKKESFPLTVTSAQKNPTAFYLCASSMGRSYEQYFGPGTRLTVT.

On this clonotype: Mismatch with germline at one junction end may stem from a read error. V is TRBV27 and J is TRBJ2-3; a weak D match, TRBD2 (5 bases). This CDR3 is 16 amino acids long. CDR1 is MNHEY and CDR2 is SMNVEV in the germline V gene (reference sequence). In DNA form, the CDR3 reads TGTGCCAGCAGTCCCCTTGAGGTCGTGCGGGCAGATACGCAGTGTTTT. It encodes CASSPLEVVRADTQCF.

This clonotype has just a few counts. The chain couples TRBV19 to TRBJ2-7; TRBD2 aligns across 11 bases. This CDR3 spans 14 amino acids. The germline V gene encodes CDR1 LNHDA and CDR2 SQIVND (reference sequence). The ends lost 5 bases at V and 7 bases at J; junction bases unmatched: 7. Written as DNA, the CDR3 is TGTGCCAGTAGTGCTAGCGGGGGGTTTTTGGAGCAGTACTTC. Translated: CASSASGGFLEQYF.

On this clonotype: With a much larger clone just one base away, this may be a read error. The V call is TRBV7-6, the J call TRBJ2-2; TRBD1 matches 8 bases. Germline V gene sequence: CDR1 SGHVS, CDR2 FNYEAQ. This CDR3 spans 14 amino acids. Here the CDR3 reads CASRQDRVTGVLFF. The DNA for the CDR3 is TGTGCCAGCAGACAGGACAGGGTAACCGGGGTGCTGTTTTTT.

Details on this clonotype: A much larger clone sits a single nucleotide away, making a read error possible. This chain uses TRBV9 with TRBJ2-3, with D perhaps being TRBD1 or TRBD2 (6 bases each). CDR3 length: 15 amino acids. Germline V gene data show CDR1 as SGDLS and CDR2 as YYNGEE. CDR3 coding DNA: TGTGCCAGCAGCGTAGCGGGGGCCGGGGGAGATGCGCAGTATTTT. It yields the protein CASSVAGAGGDAQYF.

This clonotype was observed many times. V and J are TRBV29-1 and TRBJ2-2; D call uncertain. V was pared by 5 bases and J by 0 bases, with 7 bases between. This CDR3 is 13 amino acids long. Germline CDR1 reads SQVTM; CDR2 reads ANQGSEA. In DNA, the CDR3 is TGCAGCGTTTTAGGAACGAACACCGGGGAGCTGTTTTTT. The encoded protein is CSVLGTNTGELFF.

This clonotype has ten or more counts. The chain is built from TRBV30 and TRBJ1-1; D not certain. V shed 3 bases and J shed 6 bases, with 17 bases lying between them. CDR1 and CDR2 from the germline V gene are GTSNPN and SVGIG (reference sequence). The CDR3 totals 14 residues. CDR3 in amino acids: CAWSTGVGPPEAFF. The CDR3 DNA follows: TGTGCCTGGAGCACTGGGGTCGGCCCTCCTGAAGCTTTCTTT.

A word on this clonotype: A much larger clone is a single base away; this may be a read error. Here the CDR3 omits its conserved ending phenylalanine or tryptophan, so a read error is the likely source. This chain links TRBV5-8 with TRBJ2-7; D remains ambiguous. The CDR3 length is 14 residues. The ends were cut back, 9 bases at V and 3 bases at J, with 19 bases in the middle. Germline lookup yields CDR1 SGHTS and CDR2 YDEGEE. This CDR3 reads CATVPLKLVYEQYY. CDR3 bases: TGTGCCACCGTCCCCCTAAAGTTAGTCTACGAGCAGTACTAC.